This is a list of T cell receptor beta chains from one sample in a study of T cell changes during pregnancy in multiple sclerosis. This table comes from immunoSEQ multiplex PCR, and its TCRdb copy is limited to in-frame clones, with some not included. This sample has 29,000 or so clones, with 90% to 95% found just once. Here the sequenced sample was CD8+ T cells from peripheral blood mononuclear cells, taken before pregnancy. These receptor sequences come from a female donor with multiple sclerosis, enrolled in a pregnancy study. CDR3s include the opening cysteine and the closing phenylalanine or tryptophan. A D gene is named only where the DNA matches it firmly. Some rows mark clone size as missing; the rest say once, few, many or name a class of expanded clone.

v_call	j_call	d_call	clone_size	cdr3_aa	cdr3_nt
TRBV7-9	TRBJ1-5	TRBD1	-	CASSSSGTEDNQPQHF	TGTGCCAGCAGCTCCTCCGGGACAGAGGATAATCAGCCCCAGCATTTT
TRBV4-2	TRBJ2-3	-	-	CASSRLPGSMGEGTDTQYF	TGTGCCAGCAGCCGTCTTCCCGGGTCCATGGGAGAGGGCACAGATACGCAGTATTTT
TRBV7-2	TRBJ2-7	TRBD1	-	CASSLERTGILYEQYF	TGTGCCAGCAGCTTAGAGAGGACAGGGATTCTTTACGAGCAGTACTTC
TRBV2	TRBJ1-4	-	-	CASSEAEAALRGEKLFF	TGTGCCAGCAGTGAAGCAGAGGCAGCTCTACGGGGGGAAAAACTGTTTTTT
TRBV27	TRBJ2-2	-	-	CASSSTNTGELFF	TGTGCCAGCAGTTCTACTAACACCGGGGAGCTGTTTTTT
TRBV7-9	TRBJ2-7	-	-	CASRPPGDAYEQYF	TGTGCCAGCAGACCGCCAGGGGACGCCTACGAGCAGTACTTC
TRBV7-8	TRBJ2-1	TRBD2	-	CASSLRGTSGDYEQFF	TGTGCCAGCAGCTTACGAGGGACTAGCGGGGACTATGAGCAGTTCTTC
TRBV15	TRBJ1-6	TRBD1	-	CATSSDRDNSPLHF	TGTGCCACCAGCAGTGACAGGGATAATTCACCCCTCCACTTT
TRBV4-1	TRBJ2-7	-	-	CASSLHSNVIYEQYF	TGCGCCAGCAGCCTCCACTCGAACGTGATCTACGAGCAGTACTTC
TRBV4-1	TRBJ2-3	-	-	CASSLLGLEGGPGDTQYF	TGCGCCAGCAGCCTCCTGGGGCTAGAGGGGGGGCCAGGAGATACGCAGTATTTT
TRBV5-1	TRBJ2-1	-	-	CASSLVAFSSYNEQFF	TGCGCCAGCAGCTTGGTAGCCTTCAGCTCCTACAATGAGCAGTTCTTC
TRBV28	TRBJ2-7	TRBD1	-	CASSPGQGRYEQYF	TGTGCCAGCAGTCCAGGACAGGGGAGGTACGAGCAGTACTTC
TRBV4-1	TRBJ2-7	TRBD2	-	CASSQESSGLAGGNSYEQYF	TGCGCCAGCAGCCAAGAATCTAGCGGGCTAGCGGGGGGAAACTCCTACGAGCAGTACTTC
TRBV11-3	TRBJ2-1	-	-	CASSPGTGLNNEQFF	TGTGCCAGCAGCCCCGGGACGGGACTTAACAATGAGCAGTTCTTC
TRBV4-1	TRBJ1-1	-	large	CASSQGLGGLNTEAFF	TGCGCCAGCAGCCAGGGGTTGGGGGGTCTTAACACTGAAGCTTTCTTT
TRBV4-2	TRBJ2-2	TRBD2	-	CASSQEGGSRTGELFF	TGTGCCAGCAGCCAAGAGGGGGGGTCGAGAACCGGGGAGCTGTTTTTT
TRBV7-6	TRBJ2-7	TRBD1	-	CASSSRQGLGYEQYF	TGTGCCAGCAGCTCCAGACAGGGATTAGGCTACGAGCAGTACTTC
TRBV27	TRBJ2-3	TRBD2	-	CASSRGTSGRSTQYF	TGTGCCAGCAGCAGAGGGACTAGCGGGAGGAGCACGCAGTATTTT
TRBV9	TRBJ1-6	-	-	CASSVYQGGSPLHF	TGTGCCAGCAGCGTATACCAGGGTGGTTCACCCCTCCACTTT
TRBV9	TRBJ2-3	-	-	CASSRLVADTQYF	TGTGCCAGCTCCCGACTAGTAGCAGATACGCAGTATTTT
TRBV12-5	TRBJ2-3	TRBD2	-	CASGLPLAGPTDTQYF	TGTGCTAGTGGTTTGCCTCTAGCGGGACCCACAGATACGCAGTATTTT
TRBV9	TRBJ2-5	-	-	CASSVSGERETQYF	TGTGCCAGCAGCGTATCAGGGGAGAGGGAGACCCAGTACTTC
TRBV9	TRBJ2-1	TRBD2	-	CASSVGVSGGDEQFF	TGTGCCAGCAGCGTAGGAGTTAGCGGGGGCGATGAGCAGTTCTTC
TRBV14	TRBJ1-3	-	once	CASSQEKNRVNSGNTIYF	TGTGCCAGCAGCCAAGAGAAGAACAGGGTAAACTCTGGAAACACCATATATTTT
TRBV27	TRBJ2-5	-	-	CASRHLQETQYF	TGTGCCAGCAGACACCTCCAAGAGACCCAGTACTTC
TRBV29-1	TRBJ2-2	TRBD2	-	CSVEDGSGIGTGELFF	TGCAGCGTTGAAGATGGAAGCGGGATAGGGACCGGGGAGCTGTTTTTT
TRBV19	TRBJ2-2	-	-	CASSISGLVGELFF	TGTGCCAGTAGTATATCAGGACTCGTCGGGGAGCTGTTTTTT
TRBV7-9	TRBJ2-1	-	-	CASSSKAGNEQFF	TGTGCCAGCAGCTCCAAGGCCGGGAATGAGCAGTTCTTC
TRBV6-1	TRBJ1-2	TRBD1	-	CASYWDREKGYTF	TGTGCCAGCTATTGGGACAGGGAGAAAGGCTACACCTTC
TRBV4-3	TRBJ1-1	TRBD1	-	CASSQFGTAEAFF	TGCGCCAGCAGCCAGTTTGGGACAGCCGAAGCTTTCTTT
TRBV4-1	TRBJ2-2	-	-	CASSPGAGELFF	TGCGCCAGCAGCCCCGGGGCCGGGGAGCTGTTTTTT
TRBV5-5	TRBJ1-1	-	-	CASSLDYRVTEAFF	TGTGCCAGCAGCTTGGATTACAGGGTGACTGAAGCTTTCTTT
TRBV7-6	TRBJ1-1	-	-	CASSLLGGQLNTEAFF	TGTGCCAGCAGCTTACTAGGCGGACAGTTGAACACTGAAGCTTTCTTT
TRBV6-5	TRBJ1-4	-	-	CASSYSASEEKLFF	TGTGCCAGCAGTTACTCAGCAAGTGAGGAAAAACTGTTTTTT
TRBV29-1	TRBJ2-4	-	-	CSVSTVAKNIQYF	TGCAGCGTCTCGACAGTAGCCAAAAACATTCAGTACTTC
TRBV7-7	TRBJ2-2	TRBD1	-	CASSPTGVTGELFF	TGTGCCAGCAGTCCTACAGGGGTCACCGGGGAGCTGTTTTTT
TRBV29-1	TRBJ1-1	TRBD1	-	CSGTGLSTEAFF	TGCAGCGGGACAGGGCTCTCCACTGAAGCTTTCTTT
TRBV10-3	TRBJ2-5	-	once	CASGEETQYF	TGTGCCTCCGGGGAGGAGACCCAGTACTTC
TRBV7-9	TRBJ2-5	-	-	CASSFTGAQETQYF	TGTGCCAGCAGCTTTACAGGTGCCCAGGAGACCCAGTACTTC
TRBV4-1	TRBJ1-1	-	-	CASSLGPGNTEAFF	TGCGCCAGCAGCCTTGGTCCGGGGAACACTGAAGCTTTCTTT
TRBV19	TRBJ1-2	-	few	CASSIVAGSLGYTF	TGTGCCAGTAGTATCGTGGCAGGGTCTTTGGGCTACACCTTC
TRBV5-1	TRBJ1-2	-	-	CASSSGSGAPSGYTF	TGCGCCAGCAGCTCGGGGTCAGGGGCGCCAAGTGGCTACACCTTC
TRBV14	TRBJ2-1	TRBD2	-	CASSQDRLAGGRDEQFF	TGTGCCAGCAGCCAAGATCGACTAGCGGGGGGGCGCGATGAGCAGTTCTTC
TRBV14	TRBJ2-7	TRBD1	-	CASSQRQGANEQYF	TGTGCCAGCAGCCAGCGACAGGGTGCCAACGAGCAGTACTTC
TRBV30	TRBJ1-1	TRBD1	-	CAWSAGQGFNTEAFF	TGTGCCTGGAGTGCTGGACAGGGGTTTAACACTGAAGCTTTCTTT
TRBV10-3	TRBJ1-4	-	-	CAISEMGSGEGEKLFF	TGTGCCATCAGTGAGATGGGCTCAGGGGAAGGGGAAAAACTGTTTTTT
TRBV9	TRBJ2-1	TRBD2	-	CASSVAASGRLTNEQFF	TGTGCCAGCAGCGTAGCTGCTAGCGGGAGGCTAACCAATGAGCAGTTCTTC
TRBV30	TRBJ2-7	-	-	CAWSVQDEQYF	TGTGCCTGGAGTGTCCAGGACGAGCAGTACTTC
TRBV25-1	TRBJ1-2	-	-	CASSRDGYTF	TGTGCCAGCAGCCGGGATGGCTACACCTTC